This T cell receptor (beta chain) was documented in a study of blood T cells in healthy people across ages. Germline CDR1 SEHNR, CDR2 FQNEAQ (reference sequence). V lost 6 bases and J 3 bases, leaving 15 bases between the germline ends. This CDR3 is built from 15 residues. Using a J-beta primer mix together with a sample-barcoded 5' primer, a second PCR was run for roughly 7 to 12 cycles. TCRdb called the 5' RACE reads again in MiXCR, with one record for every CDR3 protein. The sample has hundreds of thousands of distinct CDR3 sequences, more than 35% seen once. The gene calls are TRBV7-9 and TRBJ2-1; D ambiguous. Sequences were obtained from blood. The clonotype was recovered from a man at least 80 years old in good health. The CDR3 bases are TGTGCCAGCAGTAACAATCCTCGGTTCTACAATGAGCAGTTCTTC. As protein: CASSNNPRFYNEQFF.